In its sample, the clone carrying this TCR beta chain was seen once. Its antigen is not known. This specimen comes from a study of shared clonotypes between healthy human individuals. Only in-frame clones appear in the TCRdb table, and some are missing; sequencing was by immunoSEQ multiplex PCR. The data contain millions of clones, about 95% of them singletons. Overall study findings and caveats: Researchers found naive subsets generally carried larger estimated richness than memory subsets.

The length of the CDR3 is 12 residues. V dropped 7 bases and J dropped 2 bases, with 9 bases sitting between them. In germline, CDR1 is SQVTM, CDR2 ANQGSEA. As defined, naive CD8 cells were CD45RO-negative and positively selected for CCR7, with terminally differentiated effector memory CD45RA+ cells excluded. Participating donors were healthy, HIV-negative adults free of recent acute infections or vaccinations. Everyone who donated was a Caucasian adult who lived in Nashville, Tennessee. The clonotype originates from a man between 18 and 29 years old in good health. The genes are TRBV29-1 and TRBJ1-3; D is ambiguous. Specimen: naive CD8+ T cells sorted from blood. CDR3 residues: CSGRWTGNTIYF. The CDR3 DNA sequence: TGCAGCGGCCGGTGGACTGGAAACACCATATATTTT. The whole variable domain, filled in from reference TRBV29-1 and TRBJ1-3, reads SAVISQKPSRDICQRGTSLTIQCQVDSQVTMMFWYRQQPGQSLTLIATANQGSEATYESGFVIDKFPISRPNLTFSTLTVSNMSPEDSSIYLCSGRWTGNTIYFGEGSWLTVV.